This TCR beta chain was sequenced in a study of blood T cell repertoires in COVID-19. The assay was immunoSEQ multiplex PCR, and TCRdb's table has in-frame clones only and misses some. In the table there are about 220,000 clones, approximately 83% of which are singletons. The CDR3 covers 16 residues. Losses at the gene ends were 5 bases for V and 3 bases for J; bases not matched to a gene: 8. The germline V gene has CDR1 SEHNR and CDR2 FQNEAQ (reference sequence). The clonotype comes from a woman aged 60 to 75 with acute or convalescent COVID-19. The material sequenced was peripheral blood. The chain uses TRBV7-9 and TRBJ1-5, with 9 bases fitting TRBD1. The CDR3 DNA reads as TGTGCCAGCAGCGGGGGGACAGGGACCATCAATCAGCCCCAGCATTTT. It specifies CASSGGTGTINQPQHF.